One sample yielded the 24 T cell receptor beta chains listed below, sequenced in a study of CD8 T cells in ankylosing spondylitis. Study results and limitations: Ankylosing spondylitis blood appeared to carry a characteristic TCR beta motif of roughly 8 highly homologous variants.

For these TCRs, the target antigens are not known. Each CDR3 protein gets one entry after TCRdb re-called the 5' RACE reads with MiXCR. This table has about 500,000 distinct CDR3 sequences, roughly 13% appearing once. Sequenced: blood, either unsorted or a sorted T cell fraction (not recorded which). These receptors were collected from a male donor with ankylosing spondylitis.

The V gene is TRBV7-2, the J gene TRBJ1-2, with D unresolved. Per the germline V gene, CDR1 is SGHTA and CDR2 is FQGNSA. V lost 5 bases and J lost 0, with 10 bases in between. This CDR3 is built from 14 residues. CDR3 DNA sequence: TGTGCCAGCAGCCGTGACGGGGCTAACTATGGCTACACCTTC. Its protein is CASSRDGANYGYTF.

This clonotype was counted ten times or more. This rearrangement joins TRBV5-1 to TRBJ2-5; the D gene could be TRBD1 or TRBD2 (6 bases each). Per the germline V gene, CDR1 is SGHRS and CDR2 is YFSETQ. Deletions cut 3 bases from V and 4 bases from J, with 10 bases between. The length of the CDR3 is 13 residues. This chain's CDR3 is CASSYGGPETQYF. The CDR3 DNA reads TGCGCCAGCAGCTACGGGGGCCCAGAGACCCAGTACTTC.

The gene calls are TRBV25-1 and TRBJ2-7, with D maybe TRBD2 (7 bases). Trimming stripped 4 bases from V and 6 bases from J, with 13 bases between. The CDR3 has 13 residues. CDR1 and CDR2 (germline): MGHDK, SYGVNS. The CDR3 nucleotides are TGTGCCAGCAGTGGGGGAGGGGGTGGCGAGCAGTACTTC. It is translated as CASSGGGGGEQYF.

This clonotype was detected many times. The chain recombines TRBV29-1 with TRBJ1-1; D unresolved. In germline, CDR1 is SQVTM, CDR2 ANQGSEA. This CDR3 spans 13 amino acids. V was shortened by 4 bases and J by 0 bases, with 9 bases between the two germline ends. CDR3 sequence: CSVASALNTEAFF. The CDR3 bases are TGCAGCGTTGCTTCCGCGCTGAACACTGAAGCTTTCTTT.

This clonotype was found once. V usage is TRBV11-2 and J usage is TRBJ1-6, with unresolved D. The germline CDR1 and CDR2 sequences are SGHAT and FQNNGV. V gave up 5 bases and J gave up 8 bases, with 10 bases separating them. The CDR3 runs to 13 residues. The DNA for the CDR3 is TGTGCCAGCAGCCTCAACGGGGATTCACCCCTCCACTTT. Encoded protein: CASSLNGDSPLHF.

V usage is TRBV19 and J usage is TRBJ2-1; D is perhaps TRBD1 (5 bases). The CDR3 sequence is 17 residues long. Trimming pared 0 bases from V and 3 bases from J, leaving 15 bases between. In germline, CDR1 is LNHDA, CDR2 SQIVND (reference sequence). The CDR3 spells CASSIDRWGTNYNEQFF. In nucleotides, the CDR3 is TGTGCCAGTAGTATAGACCGGTGGGGCACCAACTACAATGAGCAGTTCTTC. The full variable domain, completed using reference TRBV19 and TRBJ2-1, is DGGITQSPKYLFRKEGQNVTLSCEQNLNHDAMYWYRQDPGQGLRLIYYSQIVNDFQKGDIAEGYSVSREKKESFPLTVTSAQKNPTAFYLCASSIDRWGTNYNEQFFGPGTRLTVL.

The chain is built from TRBV15 and TRBJ2-3; D is uncertain. The CDR3 runs 14 residues. Germline V gives CDR1 LNHNV, CDR2 YYDKDF (reference sequence). V was cut by 2 bases and J by 10 bases, with 16 bases left in between. The CDR3 spells CATSRNSDLDPQYF. As DNA, the CDR3 is TGTGCCACCAGCAGAAACTCGGACCTGGATCCGCAGTATTTT.

This clonotype was picked up one time. The gene calls are TRBV12-3 or TRBV12-4 and TRBJ2-2, with 7 nucleotides matching TRBD1. This CDR3 is built from 15 residues. V lost 1 base and J lost 6; bases outside the gene matches: 5. The CDR3 sequence: CASSLGSTGSGELFF. The CDR3 DNA sequence: TGTGCCAGCAGTTTAGGTTCGACAGGGTCCGGGGAGCTGTTTTTT.

This clonotype was seen a handful of times. This sequence joins TRBV11-2 and TRBJ1-1, with D possibly being TRBD1 (6 bases). V was clipped by 6 bases and J by 4 bases, with 12 bases between them. The germline CDR1 and CDR2 sequences are SGHAT and FQNNGV. The CDR3 extends over 13 amino acids. For the CDR3, the DNA is TGTGCCAGCAGTTCGGACAGAACCACTGAAGCTTTCTTT. Protein: CASSSDRTTEAFF.

The V gene is TRBV12-3 or TRBV12-4, the J gene TRBJ2-3, with 12 nucleotides matching TRBD2. This CDR3 comprises 15 residues. Germline trimming cut 3 bases from V and 4 bases from J; bases unmatched to any gene: 2. This CDR3 is CASSFLAGGPDTQYF. In nucleotides, the CDR3 is TGTGCCAGCAGTTTTCTAGCGGGAGGGCCAGATACGCAGTATTTT.

The chain uses TRBV5-4 and TRBJ1-6; the D gene is possibly TRBD1 (5 bases). The CDR3 consists of 18 residues. V was cut by 0 bases and J by 3 bases, with 16 bases left in between. CDR1 and CDR2 (germline): SGHNT, YYREEE (reference sequence). Written as DNA, the CDR3 is TGTGCCAGCAGCTTGGGAGGGGTGAAGGGCTTCTATAATTCACCCCTCCACTTT. As protein: CASSLGGVKGFYNSPLHF.

This clonotype showed up just a few times. The chain is built from TRBV25-1 and TRBJ2-7; possible D gene TRBD1, 5 bases. Trimming pared 5 bases from V and 3 bases from J, leaving 14 bases between. Germline-derived CDR1 and CDR2 are MGHDK and SYGVNS. CDR3 length: 14 amino acids. The CDR3 reads CASSQTDVGYEQYF. The CDR3 DNA follows: TGTGCCAGCAGTCAGACAGACGTAGGCTACGAGCAGTACTTC.

This clonotype was observed a handful of times. The chain joins TRBV5-1 to TRBJ2-1; D not certain. CDR1 is SGHRS, CDR2 YFSETQ, per germline. Trimming removed 0 bases from V and 5 bases from J, with 12 bases in between. This CDR3 has 15 residues. CDR3 in amino acids: CASSLEATYDNEQFF. The CDR3, as DNA: TGCGCCAGCAGCTTGGAGGCGACTTACGACAATGAGCAGTTCTTC. Based on the CDR3 plus reference TRBV5-1 and TRBJ2-1, the full variable domain is KAGVTQTPRYLIKTRGQQVTLSCSPISGHRSVSWYQQTPGQGLQFLFEYFSETQRNKGNFPGRFSGRQFSNSRSEMNVSTLELGDSALYLCASSLEATYDNEQFFGPGTRLTVL.

This clonotype was seen a handful of times. The genes are TRBV27 and TRBJ2-7; D perhaps matches TRBD1 (5 bases). Deletions cut 2 bases from V and 3 bases from J, with 20 bases between. The CDR3 is 17 residues long. In germline, CDR1 is MNHEY, CDR2 SMNVEV (reference sequence). The CDR3 loop is CASSLRPPAGLVYEQYF. The CDR3 bases are TGTGCCAGCAGTTTAAGACCCCCCGCAGGGTTGGTCTACGAGCAGTACTTC.

The gene calls are TRBV14 and TRBJ2-3; no clear D. CDR1 and CDR2 (germline): SGHDN, FVKESK. This CDR3 has 15 residues. V lost 3 bases and J 0 bases, leaving 10 bases between the germline ends. Here the CDR3 reads CASSQYYGSTDTQYF. Written as DNA, the CDR3 is TGTGCCAGCAGCCAGTATTACGGGAGCACAGATACGCAGTATTTT.

The chain links TRBV7-6 to TRBJ2-1; D is possibly TRBD1 (6 bases). CDR1 SGHVS and CDR2 FNYEAQ come from the germline V gene. V lost 6 bases and J 9 bases, leaving 9 bases between the germline ends. The CDR3 extends over 11 amino acids. The CDR3 sequence: CASRIGGEQFF. CDR3 coding DNA: TGTGCCAGCAGAATAGGGGGTGAGCAGTTCTTC.

The chain links TRBV20-1 to TRBJ1-2; D is undetermined. V dropped 2 bases and J dropped 3 bases, with 10 bases sitting between them. The CDR3 runs to 13 residues. From germline, CDR1 is DFQATT and CDR2 SNEGSKA (reference sequence). CDR3 loop: CSARYPGDYGYTF. Here the CDR3 DNA reads TGCAGTGCTAGATACCCTGGGGACTATGGCTACACCTTC.

V gene TRBV12-3 or TRBV12-4 combines with J gene TRBJ2-6; the D gene is possibly TRBD2 (6 bases). CDR3 length: 18 amino acids. Trimming took 6 bases from V and 1 from J, leaving 19 bases between them. The DNA of the CDR3 is TGTGCCAGCAGGCCGCGGGGCCAGTCTGAGTCTGGGGCCAACGTCCTGACTTTC. It is translated as CASRPRGQSESGANVLTF.

This chain uses TRBV12-3 or TRBV12-4 with TRBJ1-4; D remains unclear. The length of the CDR3 is 14 residues. Deletions cut 3 bases from V and 4 bases from J, with 9 bases between. CDR3 in amino acids: CASSLVVSNEKLFF. The CDR3 DNA reads as TGTGCCAGCAGTTTGGTGGTTAGTAATGAAAAACTGTTTTTT.

This clonotype was observed a handful of times. The rearrangement uses TRBV6-5 and TRBJ2-7; no clear D gene. V lost 0 bases, J lost 5 bases, and 20 bases lay in between. The CDR3 loop spans 17 amino acids. CDR1 is MNHEY and CDR2 is SVGAGI in the germline V gene. CDR3 nucleotides: TGTGCCAGCAGTTACTCGAAGCCACCATTCCCTGGCGACGAGCAGTACTTC. Amino acids: CASSYSKPPFPGDEQYF.

This clonotype was recorded a few times. The chain combines TRBV12-3 or TRBV12-4 with TRBJ2-2; 11 positions match TRBD1. With V trimmed by 4 bases and J by 3 bases, 10 bases remained unmatched. The length of the CDR3 is 18 residues. The CDR3 reads CASSWIGQGAVDTGELFF. The CDR3 nucleotides are TGTGCCAGCAGTTGGATCGGACAGGGGGCGGTGGACACCGGGGAGCTGTTTTTT.

This clonotype was seen more than once but under ten times. The V gene is TRBV7-2, the J gene TRBJ2-7; TRBD1 agrees at 7 bases. This CDR3 has 14 amino acids. CDR1 is SGHTA and CDR2 is FQGNSA in the germline V gene. Losses at the gene ends were 3 bases for V and 3 bases for J; bases not matched to a gene: 5. The CDR3 region has the DNA TGTGCCAGCAGCTTCGGGACAGCCAACTACGAGCAGTACGTC. Translating it yields CASSFGTANYEQYV.

This clonotype appeared many times. The chain carries TRBV29-1 and TRBJ2-6, with a possible D match to TRBD1 (6 bases). Trimming shortened V by 3 bases and J by 1 base, and 19 bases separated the two germline ends. The germline CDR1 and CDR2 sequences are SQVTM and ANQGSEA. This CDR3 has 18 residues. The CDR3 sequence: CSVEGVSGRGSGANVLTF. The CDR3 DNA follows: TGCAGCGTTGAGGGGGTTAGTGGCAGGGGATCTGGGGCCAACGTCCTGACTTTC.

This chain links TRBV27 with TRBJ2-3; 7 bases agree with TRBD2. J gave up 2 bases and V 5 bases, and 7 bases lay outside the gene matches. The V gene's germline CDR1 is MNHEY and CDR2 SMNVEV (reference sequence). The CDR3 loop spans 15 amino acids. The chain's CDR3 is CASSPLAVLTDTQYF. The CDR3 DNA reads TGTGCCAGCAGTCCTCTAGCGGTACTCACAGATACGCAGTATTTT.